These T cell receptor beta chains were read from a single sample in a study of blood T cell repertoires in COVID-19. Here immunoSEQ multiplex PCR was the method, and the copy in TCRdb shows in-frame clones only, minus some. There are around 60,000 clones in the sample; more than 75% occur only once, and about 14% lies in the top ten. Sample: peripheral blood. These TCRs come from a human donor in a cohort sampled during active COVID-19. Each CDR3 is given with its conserved first and last residue. A D gene is named only where the DNA matches it firmly. Rows may omit the clone size; those that give it use once, few, many or a size class.

TRBD2,TRBV7-2,few,15,TRBJ2-5,CASSLGPSGVGAQYF,TGTGCCAGCAGCTTAGGTCCTAGCGGGGTCGGGGCCCAGTACTTC
TRBD1,TRBV6-5,.,14,TRBJ2-7,CASKIRDSAYEQYF,TGTGCCAGCAAAATAAGGGACAGCGCCTACGAGCAGTACTTC
TRBD2,TRBV19,.,14,TRBJ2-7,CASSIAGGPYEQYF,TGTGCCAGTAGTATAGCGGGAGGGCCCTACGAGCAGTACTTC
TRBD2,TRBV4-2,.,13,TRBJ2-7,CASSREAGDEQYF,TGTGCCAGCAGCCGGGAAGCGGGAGACGAGCAGTACTTC
TRBD2,TRBV5-1,once,17,TRBJ2-3,CASSPGLAGGPSDTQYF,TGCGCCAGCAGCCCGGGACTAGCGGGAGGGCCGTCAGATACGCAGTATTTT
.,TRBV11-3,.,16,TRBJ1-1,CASSQAGWGGGTEAFF,TGTGCCAGCAGCCAAGCGGGGTGGGGAGGAGGCACTGAAGCTTTCTTT
.,TRBV27,.,16,TRBJ2-2,CASSAGTSFNTGELFF,TGTGCCAGCAGCGCCGGGACATCCTTCAACACCGGGGAGCTGTTTTTT
TRBD2,TRBV7-3,.,15,TRBJ2-3,CASSSPGTRADTQYF,TGTGCCAGCAGCTCCCCCGGGACTAGGGCAGATACGCAGTATTTT
.,TRBV4-2,.,14,TRBJ2-1,CASSQDGAGNEQFF,TGTGCCAGCAGCCAAGATGGGGCCGGGAATGAGCAGTTCTTC
.,TRBV10-2,.,11,TRBJ1-4,CASAAGEKLFF,TGCGCCAGCGCGGCTGGAGAAAAACTGTTTTTT
TRBD2,TRBV11-2,.,14,TRBJ2-4,CASSPFGGGNIQYF,TGTGCCAGCAGCCCGTTTGGGGGAGGGAACATTCAGTACTTC
TRBD2,TRBV11-2,.,17,TRBJ2-7,CASSLGTSGTFPYEQYF,TGTGCCAGCAGCTTAGGGACTAGCGGGACTTTCCCCTACGAGCAGTACTTC
TRBD1,TRBV7-9,.,15,TRBJ2-7,CASSLSGTGEYEQYF,TGTGCCAGCAGTTTATCAGGGACAGGAGAATACGAGCAGTACTTC
.,TRBV6-2/TRBV6-3,.,11,TRBJ2-7,CASSSLSEQYF,TGTGCCAGCAGTTCCCTCTCCGAGCAGTACTTC
TRBD2,TRBV28,.,17,TRBJ2-2,CASSLIGLAERGGELFF,TGTGCCAGCAGTTTAATAGGACTAGCGGAGAGGGGCGGGGAGCTGTTTTTT
.,TRBV18,.,15,TRBJ1-3,CASSPIDSMGNTIYF,TGTGCCAGCTCACCCATTGACAGTATGGGCAACACCATATATTTT
TRBD2,TRBV4-1,once,15,TRBJ2-5,CASSRPAGVGETQYF,TGCGCCAGCAGCCGACCAGCGGGAGTCGGTGAGACCCAGTACTTC
TRBD1,TRBV7-9,.,15,TRBJ1-2,CASSSAGTGHYGYTF,TGTGCCAGCAGCTCAGCCGGGACAGGGCATTATGGCTACACCTTC
.,TRBV7-2,.,14,TRBJ1-3,CASSLQGMGNTIYF,TGTGCCAGCAGCTTACAGGGGATGGGAAACACCATATATTTT
TRBD1,TRBV28,.,13,TRBJ1-4,CASRDAGGEKLFF,TGTGCCAGCAGAGACGCAGGGGGTGAAAAACTGTTTTTT
.,TRBV28,.,13,TRBJ2-1,CASRGAPHNEQFF,TGTGCCAGCCGGGGGGCCCCTCACAATGAGCAGTTCTTC
TRBD1,TRBV7-8,.,15,TRBJ1-4,CASSPGQGSGEKLFF,TGTGCCAGCAGCCCCGGACAGGGGTCGGGCGAAAAACTGTTTTTT
.,TRBV7-6,once,13,TRBJ1-5,CASSQGTNQPQHF,TGTGCCAGCTCTCAGGGTACGAATCAGCCCCAGCATTTT
.,TRBV5-4,.,15,TRBJ2-2,CASSLPSSNTGELFF,TGTGCCAGCAGCTTGCCGTCCTCGAACACCGGGGAGCTGTTTTTT
TRBD1,TRBV19,.,15,TRBJ1-2,CASGRQGNNLYGYTF,TGTGCCAGTGGACGACAGGGTAACAACCTCTATGGCTACACCTTC
.,TRBV7-9,.,14,TRBJ2-5,CASSVGGNLETQYF,TGTGCCAGCAGCGTCGGCGGGAACCTCGAGACCCAGTACTTC
TRBD2,TRBV18,.,14,TRBJ2-7,CASSPSPGGYEQYF,TGTGCCAGCTCACCTTCGCCGGGGGGCTACGAGCAGTACTTC
.,TRBV27,.,13,TRBJ1-1,CASSGVAGTEAFF,TGTGCCAGCAGTGGGGTTGCGGGCACTGAAGCTTTCTTT
TRBD1,TRBV7-9,once,15,TRBJ1-4,CASSLLTGAREKLFF,TGTGCCAGCAGCTTACTTACAGGGGCGCGGGAAAAACTGTTTTTT
TRBD1,TRBV25-1,.,17,TRBJ1-2,CASSENLGQGYDYGYTF,TGTGCCAGCAGTGAGAACCTCGGACAGGGGTATGACTATGGCTACACCTTC
.,TRBV6-5,.,15,TRBJ2-5,CASSPSTGTTGTQYF,TGTGCCAGCAGTCCTTCAACAGGGACTACGGGGACCCAGTACTTC
.,TRBV4-2,.,15,TRBJ2-7,CASSQSGGASYEQYF,TGTGCCAGCAGCCAAAGTGGGGGGGCTTCCTACGAGCAGTACTTC
.,TRBV28,.,12,TRBJ2-5,CASGGSLGTQYF,TGTGCCAGCGGTGGCAGCCTAGGGACCCAGTACTTC
TRBD1,TRBV4-2,.,15,TRBJ1-5,CASSRAGTDGEPQHF,TGTGCCAGCAGCCGCGCGGGGACAGACGGGGAGCCCCAGCATTTT
TRBD2,TRBV27,.,17,TRBJ2-1,CASSLPLGLAAYNEQFF,TGTGCCAGCAGTCTCCCCCTGGGACTAGCGGCGTACAATGAGCAGTTCTTC
TRBD1,TRBV2,few,13,TRBJ2-7,CASRVGQPYEQYF,TGTGCCAGCAGGGTGGGACAGCCCTACGAGCAGTACTTC
.,TRBV6-6,.,16,TRBJ1-1,CASSYPPPSPNTEAFF,TGTGCCAGCAGTTACCCCCCCCCTAGTCCGAACACTGAAGCTTTCTTT
.,TRBV18,.,14,TRBJ1-1,CASSPIIDRTEAFF,TGTGCCAGCTCACCAATTATCGACAGAACTGAAGCTTTCTTT
.,TRBV11-3,once,16,TRBJ2-4,CASSYPGRGAKNIQYF,TGTGCCAGCAGCTACCCTGGGCGCGGGGCCAAAAACATTCAGTACTTC
TRBD2,TRBV6-5,.,15,TRBJ2-1,CASSYSLAGNNEQFF,TGTGCCAGCAGTTACTCGCTAGCGGGAAACAATGAGCAGTTCTTC
.,TRBV5-1,.,14,TRBJ2-2,CASSLSNSPGELFF,TGCGCCAGCAGCTTATCAAACTCCCCCGGGGAGCTGTTTTTT
.,TRBV5-6,.,15,TRBJ2-7,CASSLAGGMVWEQYF,TGTGCCAGCAGCTTGGCCGGGGGAATGGTTTGGGAGCAGTACTTC
TRBD2,TRBV18,.,17,TRBJ2-3,CASSLQSAGGRGDTQYF,TGTGCCAGCTCACTCCAGTCGGCGGGAGGCCGAGGAGATACGCAGTATTTT
TRBD1,TRBV11-2,.,14,TRBJ2-5,CASRQTGGASVQYF,TGTGCCAGCAGACAGACAGGGGGCGCGTCGGTCCAGTACTTC
TRBD2,TRBV2,.,13,TRBJ2-7,CASSLRGGYEQYF,TGTGCCAGCAGTCTACGGGGGGGTTACGAGCAGTACTTC
TRBD1,TRBV9,.,17,TRBJ1-1,CASSADLGQGANTEAFF,TGTGCCAGCAGCGCCGACCTAGGACAGGGGGCGAACACTGAAGCTTTCTTT
.,TRBV5-1,.,13,TRBJ2-2,CASSLLRTGELFF,TGCGCCAGCAGCTTGTTACGGACCGGGGAGCTGTTTTTT
TRBD2,TRBV11-2,.,18,TRBJ2-3,CASSLVGRGRRSTDTQYF,TGTGCCAGCAGCTTAGTGGGCCGCGGGAGGAGGAGCACAGATACGCAGTATTTT
.,TRBV11-3,once,17,TRBJ2-3,CASSVQRGRRSADTQYF,TGTGCCAGCAGCGTACAGAGGGGGAGAAGGAGCGCAGATACGCAGTATTTT
.,TRBV2,.,15,TRBJ1-3,CASSPQELSGNTIYF,TGTGCCAGCTCCCCACAGGAGCTCTCTGGAAACACCATATATTTT
TRBD2,TRBV7-3,.,16,TRBJ2-1,CASSLSRTSGSNEQFF,TGTGCCAGCAGCTTATCCCGGACTAGCGGGAGTAATGAGCAGTTCTTC